The 27 T cell receptor beta chains listed next were all sequenced from one sample in a study of blood T cell repertoires in COVID-19. Clones were read by immunoSEQ multiplex PCR, and TCRdb kept only the in-frame ones, dropping some. This sample yields 90,000 to 120,000 clones, of which about 79% are seen a single time; more than 3% belongs to the top ten. Sequenced sample: peripheral blood. Source of these receptors: a woman over 75 with active or convalescent COVID-19.

V and J are TRBV24-1 and TRBJ2-1, with TRBD1 identical over 7 bases. This CDR3 is built from 16 residues. With 3 bases clipped from V and 3 bases from J, the junction kept 7 bases outside the gene matches. CDR1 is KGHDR, CDR2 SFDVKD, per germline. The DNA of the CDR3 is TGTGCCACCAGTGATCGATTAGGGGGCCTCTACAATGAGCAGTTCTTC. This sequence encodes CATSDRLGGLYNEQFF.

The CDR3 nucleotides are TGTGCCAGCAGTTTATCTCATGGTAGTCGGGGATTCTACGAGCAGTACTTC. This gives the protein CASSLSHGSRGFYEQYF. The chain is built from TRBV27 and TRBJ2-7; possible D gene TRBD2, 5 bases. CDR1 and CDR2 from the germline V gene are MNHEY and SMNVEV (reference sequence). With 0 bases removed from V and 3 bases from J, the gap between germline ends came to 18 bases. The CDR3 extends over 17 amino acids.

V and J are TRBV7-2 and TRBJ2-7; TRBD1 matches 8 bases. Germline CDR1 and CDR2: SGHTA and FQGNSA. V lost 5 bases and J lost 4; bases outside the gene matches: 7. The CDR3 has 14 amino acids. The CDR3 nucleotides are TGTGCCAGCAGCCCCTTAGGACAGGGTTACGAGCAGTACTTC. As protein: CASSPLGQGYEQYF. The full variable domain, in which reference TRBV7-2 and TRBJ2-7 provide the parts outside the CDR3, is GAGVSQSPSNKVTEKGKDVELRCDPISGHTALYWYRQSLGQGLEFLIYFQGNSAPDKSGLPSDRFSAERTGGSVSTLTIQRTQQEDSAVYLCASSPLGQGYEQYFGPGTRLTVT.

This rearrangement joins TRBV10-3 to TRBJ2-1; TRBD2 agrees at 7 bases. The CDR3 consists of 12 residues. The V segment lost 3 bases and the J segment 12 bases; nucleotides outside the gene matches: 5. Germline CDR1 ENHRY, CDR2 SYGVKD. In nucleotides, the CDR3 is TGTGCCATCAGTGATTCTGGGGGGGTGCAGTTCTTC. It codes for CAISDSGGVQFF.

This clone was seen only once. The V gene is TRBV2, the J gene TRBJ1-1; D may be TRBD1 (5 bases). The CDR3 is 13 amino acids. The V gene lost 4 bases and the J gene lost 3 bases, with 9 bases spanning the gap. Looked up from germline, CDR1 is SNHLY and CDR2 is FYNNEI. The CDR3 here is CASSVGRDTEAFF. The CDR3 DNA sequence: TGTGCCAGCAGTGTCGGCAGGGACACTGAAGCTTTCTTT.

This sequence joins TRBV29-1 and TRBJ2-5; 7 positions match TRBD1. This CDR3 has 12 residues. Looked up from germline, CDR1 is SQVTM and CDR2 is ANQGSEA. J was trimmed by 1 base and V by 7 bases; bases with no gene match: 3. CDR3 nucleotides: TGCAGCGCGGGACAGTTCCAAGAGACCCAGTACTTC. Translating it yields CSAGQFQETQYF.

This chain joins TRBV5-4 and TRBJ1-6, with a possible D match to TRBD1 (6 bases). Trimming left V 4 bases short and J 3 bases short, with 8 bases between. The CDR3 is made up of 14 amino acids. Germline CDR1 is SGHNT and CDR2 is YYREEE (reference sequence). CDR3 bases: TGTGCCAGCAGCCGACAGGACTATAATTCACCCCTCCACTTT. Protein product: CASSRQDYNSPLHF.

The chain is built from TRBV15 and TRBJ1-1; D perhaps matches TRBD1 (6 bases). V lost 3 bases to trimming and J lost 1 base, with 12 bases between them. The CDR3 has 15 amino acids. CDR1 LNHNV and CDR2 YYDKDF come from the germline V gene (reference sequence). Written as DNA, the CDR3 is TGTGCCACCAGCAGGAATCACAGGGCGAACACTGAAGCTTTCTTT. Translated, it gives CATSRNHRANTEAFF.

This chain uses TRBV24-1 with TRBJ1-3; 8 nucleotides align to TRBD1. V trimming: 2 bases; J trimming: 0 bases; junction bases outside the gene matches: 5. Germline V gives CDR1 KGHDR, CDR2 SFDVKD. This CDR3 region has 17 residues. The CDR3 nucleotides read TGTGCCACCAGTGATTCCGACAGGGGATTCTCTGGAAACACCATATATTTT. It specifies CATSDSDRGFSGNTIYF.

V usage is TRBV6-5 and J usage is TRBJ1-2; 7 bases line up with TRBD1. Germline loops: CDR1 MNHEY, CDR2 SVGAGI. The CDR3 has 15 amino acids. Losses at the gene ends were 6 bases for V and 8 bases for J; bases not matched to a gene: 15. The CDR3 coding sequence is TGTGCCAGCAGCACCGATAGGGGGCGAGAGAACGGCTACACCTTC. This codes for CASSTDRGRENGYTF.

This clone occurred a few times. The chain carries TRBV4-3 and TRBJ2-7, with a weak D call TRBD2 (6 bases). The CDR3 sequence is 16 residues long. V lost 0 bases, J lost 5 bases, and 17 bases lay in between. CDR1 is LGHNA and CDR2 is YSLEER in the germline V gene. The CDR3 reads CASSQDLAGSFDEQYF. The CDR3 DNA sequence: TGCGCCAGCAGCCAAGATTTGGCGGGAAGTTTCGACGAGCAGTACTTC.

This clone was counted once. V is TRBV21-1 and J is TRBJ1-4; the D call in the table, TRBD1, was not verified against the DNA. TRBV21-1 is recorded as a pseudogene. The CDR3 has 13 amino acids. The CDR3 sequence is CASEDSTNEKLFF. CDR3 DNA sequence: TGTGCCAGCGAAGACAGCACTAATGAAAAACTGTTTTTT.

This clone appeared a few times. This rearrangement joins TRBV2 to TRBJ1-1; TRBD1 matches at 7 bases. The CDR3 spans 12 residues. The germline V gene has CDR1 SNHLY and CDR2 FYNNEI. J gave up 8 bases and V 8 bases, and 8 bases lay outside the gene matches. The CDR3 loop reads CASRRGQVEAFF. DNA for the CDR3: TGTGCCAGCCGGAGGGGGCAGGTGGAAGCTTTCTTT.

V usage is TRBV5-8 and J usage is TRBJ1-5, with D uncertain. The V gene's germline CDR1 is SGHTS and CDR2 YDEGEE. The V end was cut by 2 bases, the J end by 6 bases, with 18 bases between. This CDR3 has 16 amino acids. This chain's CDR3 is CASSLSGPSFSQPQHF. The CDR3 DNA follows: TGTGCCAGCAGCTTATCAGGCCCCTCTTTTAGTCAGCCCCAGCATTTT.

The sample holds one count of this clone. The V and J genes are TRBV19 and TRBJ1-1; D ambiguous. Per germline, CDR1 LNHDA and CDR2 SQIVND (reference sequence). The germline V and J ends were trimmed by 7 bases and 5 bases, with 20 bases remaining between them. The CDR3 spans 15 residues. The CDR3 protein is CASKSGENGKTEAFF. The DNA for the CDR3 is TGTGCCAGTAAAAGTGGGGAAAACGGGAAGACTGAAGCTTTCTTT.

This clone was picked up a small number of times. The chain joins TRBV29-1 to TRBJ2-7; D may be TRBD1 (5 bases). The germline V gene has CDR1 SQVTM and CDR2 ANQGSEA. CDR3 length equals 13 residues. Trimming took 5 bases from V and 4 from J, leaving 15 bases between them. The CDR3 here is CSVSTTQGYEQYF. The CDR3 coding sequence is TGCAGCGTTTCTACAACTCAGGGATACGAGCAGTACTTC.

This chain links TRBV27 with TRBJ2-2, with TRBD1 matching 8 bases. V shed 5 bases and J 2 bases; nucleotides not matched to a gene: 7. Germline lookup yields CDR1 MNHEY and CDR2 SMNVEV (reference sequence). This CDR3 comprises 16 residues. The CDR3 nucleotides read TGTGCCAGCAGTCTCGGACAGGGTGGAAACACCGGGGAGCTGTTTTTT. Amino acids: CASSLGQGGNTGELFF.

The V call is TRBV27, the J call TRBJ1-1; D is undetermined. Germline CDR1 is MNHEY and CDR2 is SMNVEV (reference sequence). The CDR3 sequence is 14 residues long. V shed 6 bases and J shed 3 bases, with 14 bases lying between them. The CDR3 sequence: CASRPFEDYTEAFF. CDR3 nucleotide sequence: TGTGCCAGCAGACCATTCGAAGACTACACTGAAGCTTTCTTT.

CDR3 amino acids: CASSESAGALRSEQYF. DNA of the CDR3: TGTGCCAGCAGTGAGTCGGCGGGAGCCCTACGAAGTGAGCAGTACTTC. The V and J genes are TRBV6-1 and TRBJ2-7; 7 nucleotides match TRBD2. Losses at the gene ends were 3 bases for V and 7 bases for J; bases not matched to a gene: 15. Germline loops: CDR1 MNHNS, CDR2 SASEGT. The CDR3 covers 16 residues.

The chain is built from TRBV7-3 and TRBJ1-2, with 9 bases identical to TRBD1. V lost 2 bases and J lost 5; bases outside the gene matches: 3. Looked up from germline, CDR1 is SGHTA and CDR2 is FQGTGA. This CDR3 contains 14 residues. The DNA of the CDR3 is TGTGCCAGCAGCTTACAGGACAGGGGATATGGCTACACCTTC. Translated: CASSLQDRGYGYTF.

As DNA, the CDR3 is TGCGCCAGCAAATCTAGCGGGGATGACACCGGGGAGCTGTTTTTT. This codes for CASKSSGDDTGELFF. V usage is TRBV5-1 and J usage is TRBJ2-2; 9 bases match TRBD2. The CDR3 has 15 amino acids. The V gene's germline CDR1 is SGHRS and CDR2 YFSETQ. The V segment lost 6 bases and the J segment 3 bases; nucleotides outside the gene matches: 6.

The chain combines TRBV28 with TRBJ2-5; 9 bases line up with TRBD2. There are 15 residues in the CDR3. V shed 11 bases and J 1 base; nucleotides not matched to a gene: 11. Per germline, CDR1 MDHEN and CDR2 SYDVKM. DNA for the CDR3: TGTGCCGCCTCCGCTAGCGGGATTCGCCAAGAGACCCAGTACTTC. Its protein product is CAASASGIRQETQYF.

V gene TRBV28 combines with J gene TRBJ2-3, with 7 bases aligning to TRBD1. J was trimmed by 6 bases and V by 10 bases; bases with no gene match: 4. Per the germline V gene, CDR1 is MDHEN and CDR2 is SYDVKM. The CDR3 loop spans 11 amino acids. The CDR3 DNA follows: TGTGCCATCTCGGGACAGGATACGCAGTATTTT. This codes for CAISGQDTQYF.

This clone was seen only a few times. The V and J genes are TRBV5-8 and TRBJ1-2; D is uncertain. Germline V gene lookup returns CDR1 SGHTS and CDR2 YDEGEE. The CDR3 covers 13 residues. The ends were cut back, 7 bases at V and 5 bases at J, with 15 bases in the middle. DNA for the CDR3: TGTGCCAGCTCGAAGGGAGAGCATTATGGCTACACCTTC. This encodes CASSKGEHYGYTF.

The rearrangement uses TRBV7-8 and TRBJ1-3; 7 positions agree with TRBD1. J gave up 7 bases and V 1 base, and 10 bases lay outside the gene matches. There are 16 residues in the CDR3. Per the germline V gene, CDR1 is SGHVS and CDR2 is FQNEAQ. CDR3 amino acids: CASSLVLPGGRNTIYF. CDR3 DNA: TGTGCCAGCAGCTTAGTATTGCCAGGGGGTCGGAACACCATATATTTT.

V and J are TRBV5-1 and TRBJ2-1; 9 bases align to TRBD1. Germline V gene lookup returns CDR1 SGHRS and CDR2 YFSETQ. The trim removed 4 bases at V and 15 bases at J, leaving 20 bases unmatched. This CDR3 comprises 16 residues. The CDR3 nucleotides read TGCGCCAGCAGCCCCGATCCGGGACAGGGTTCGAAAGGGACGTTCTTC. This translates into CASSPDPGQGSKGTFF.

The rearrangement links TRBV18 to TRBJ1-5; no clear D. Germline loops: CDR1 KGHSH, CDR2 LQKENI. The CDR3 extends over 15 amino acids. The V and J ends lost 6 bases and 2 bases respectively, with 14 bases between them. The CDR3 here is CASSPTSSGNQPQHF. Here the CDR3 DNA reads TGTGCCAGCTCCCCGACAAGCTCCGGCAATCAGCCCCAGCATTTT. The whole variable domain, remainder taken from reference TRBV18 and TRBJ1-5, is NAGVMQNPRHLVRRRGQEARLRCSPMKGHSHVYWYRQLPEEGLKFMVYLQKENIIDESGMPKERFSAEFPKEGPSILRIQQVVRGDSAAYFCASSPTSSGNQPQHFGDGTRLSIL.